This TCR beta chain appears in the sequencing data of a study of T cell clones after liver transplantation. Study in general: TCRbeta sequencing after a pre-transplant mixed lymphocyte reaction identified graft-donor-reactive clones, later tracked in post-transplant blood. Third-party-reactive TCRbeta sequences from pre-transplant mixed lymphocyte reactions served as antigen-independent comparators.

Study outcomes and limitations: A larger donor-reactive than third-party decline suggested partial antigen-specific deletion. Post-transplant, graft-donor-reactive CD4 TCRbeta sequences in blood dropped significantly in 5 of 8 subjects.

The protocol was immunoSEQ multiplex PCR, while the TCRdb copy is restricted to in-frame clones and leaves out a portion. The sample has about 16,000 clones, around nine tenths seen once; the top ten hold around 47%. This clone was recorded once. The antigen is undetermined. With 4 bases clipped from V and 4 bases from J, the junction kept 10 bases outside the gene matches. CDR3 length: 17 residues. Germline CDR1 reads SGHVS; CDR2 reads FNYEAQ. This specimen was CD8+ T cells from blood, taken before liver transplant. This TCR derives from a human donor who received a liver transplant. The chain has TRBV7-6 and TRBJ1-2; 12 bases match TRBD1. CDR3 in amino acids: CASSSDRDRGRLYGYTF. The CDR3 nucleotides are TGTGCCAGCAGCTCGGACCGGGACAGGGGGCGCCTCTATGGCTACACCTTC.